This is a list of T cell receptor beta chains from one sample in a study of T-cell reconstitution after alpha-beta-depleted transplantation in children. Using its own MiXCR run on the PCR reads, TCRdb lists one record per CDR3 protein. The data hold more than 450,000 distinct CDR3 sequences, with approximately 20% observed a single time. The specimen comprised PBMCs from the stem cell graft donor, sampled from the stem cell graft. The receptors shown here come from a human donor who donated a stem cell graft to a child with acute lymphoblastic leukemia. CDR3s include the opening cysteine and the closing phenylalanine or tryptophan. A D gene is named only where the DNA matches it firmly. Only part of the rows carry a size: once, few, many, or a class if the clone is expanded.

d_gene	abundance	v_gene	j_gene	CDR3aa	CDR3nt
-	few	TRBV14	TRBJ1-2	CASSQEGVGLYGYTF	TGTGCCAGCAGCCAAGAAGGGGTGGGCCTCTATGGCTACACCTTC
-	few	TRBV24-1	TRBJ2-3	CATSVGDTQYF	TGTGCCACCAGTGTCGGAGATACGCAGTATTTT
-	many	TRBV9	TRBJ2-7	CASSWGPTYEQYF	TGTGCCAGCTCGTGGGGGCCCACCTACGAGCAGTACTTC
-	few	TRBV20-1	TRBJ2-7	CSASARTRAEQYF	TGCAGTGCTAGTGCGCGGACCCGGGCCGAGCAGTACTTC
-	-	TRBV24-1	TRBJ1-1	CATSDEGVWKTEAFF	TGTGCCACCAGTGATGAGGGGGTTTGGAAGACTGAAGCTTTCTTT
TRBD2	-	TRBV5-6	TRBJ2-1	CASSFETARGGNEQFF	TGTGCCAGCAGCTTCGAAACGGCTCGGGGGGGCAATGAGCAGTTCTTC
TRBD2	-	TRBV7-3	TRBJ2-7	CASSWNPSGSSYEQYF	TGTGCCAGCAGCTGGAACCCTAGCGGGAGCTCCTACGAGCAGTACTTC
-	few	TRBV12-3/TRBV12-4	TRBJ2-7	CASEGQGRRGEQYF	TGTGCCAGCGAGGGGCAGGGCAGACGCGGAGAGCAGTACTTC
-	few	TRBV10-2	TRBJ2-5	CASTDTLRGETQYF	TGCGCCAGCACCGACACCCTGAGGGGAGAGACCCAGTACTTC
TRBD2	-	TRBV29-1	TRBJ2-3	CSVVAGGLSTDTQYF	TGCAGCGTTGTAGCGGGGGGTCTTAGCACAGATACGCAGTATTTT
-	-	TRBV29-1	TRBJ2-1	CSVAWLGGSYNEQFF	TGCAGCGTTGCTTGGCTGGGGGGATCCTACAATGAGCAGTTCTTC
-	few	TRBV5-1	TRBJ1-2	CASSLAETAFGYGYTF	TGCGCCAGCAGCTTGGCTGAGACCGCCTTTGGCTATGGCTACACCTTC
-	-	TRBV29-1	TRBJ2-1	CSVEESRGGILDEQFF	TGCAGCGTTGAAGAGTCGAGGGGCGGGATTTTGGATGAGCAGTTCTTC
TRBD1	-	TRBV12-3/TRBV12-4	TRBJ2-6	CASSFGSDRVFSGANVLTF	TGTGCCAGCAGTTTTGGATCCGACAGGGTCTTCTCTGGGGCCAACGTCCTGACTTTC